This T cell receptor (beta chain) was observed in a study of cytomegalovirus exposure and HLA in healthy donors (dated by TCRdb to between 2016 and 2019). Describing the broader study: According to an earlier analysis of 550 to 700 of the donors, roughly 180 million T cells yielded over 100 million unique TCR beta sequences and approximately 280 Gb of sequence data. Using immunosequencing, the study profiled T cell repertoires from about 620 subjects and related those repertoires to cytomegalovirus serostatus. The genetic ancestry cluster associated with self-reported Caucasian donors included 65% to 90% of the approximately 410 genotyped donors. To decide whether each TCR beta V gene segment behaved as functional or pseudogenic, an earlier analysis of several hundred of the donors relied on high-throughput TCR beta sequencing. Donor age, sex, ethnicity and CMV serostatus were compiled alongside the repertoire data. Every discovery cohort repertoire had been produced on one sequencing platform. In a later analysis, previously published TCR beta repertoires from more than 500 donors were re-analyzed and high-resolution HLA genotyping was added so that TCR occurrence patterns could be studied. The study was designed to test whether signatures of past pathogen exposure could be identified by cataloging public T cell receptors. A later genetic analysis used genome-wide SNP genotypes for about 55% of the 666 donors, treating that subset as a discovery cohort. Besides the first cohort of approximately 670 subjects, a separate validation cohort made up of over 100 different subjects was used. High-throughput TCR immunosequencing, statistical association of individual TCRs with disease status, and machine learning were combined to predict cytomegalovirus infection status. On average, about 200,000 unique TCR beta nucleotide sequences were sequenced per donor among fewer than 500 genotyped donors of the cohort, with around 19% of those sequences being non-productive. An early release that covered around 590 HLA-typed donors contained about 300 gigabases of sequencing data and 70 million to 100 million unique TCR sequences. The later analysis used no new phenotypic data to find candidate immune exposures, relying instead on TCR beta sequences and their occurrence across donors. Typing coverage varied by locus: roughly 620-640 donors for A, B, C, DRB1 and DQB1; around 560 for DQA1; nearly 610 for DPA1; approximately 450 for DPB1. Both class I and class II loci were covered by HLA typing, at four-digit resolution. Because of strong linkage in the cohort, a handful of DR-DQ haplotypes were treated as single units for association and clustering.

With respect to this clone: What antigen it recognizes has not been identified. Within one base of it there is no much larger clone, and no base qualities were kept.

Overall study outcomes, separate from this receptor: Several of the top co-occurrence clusters appeared to be linked to parvovirus B19, influenza, CMV and Epstein-Barr virus, according to a later analysis. In a later analysis, most CMV-associated TCR beta chains were found to appear HLA-restricted, with HLA associations seemingly driven largely by CMV exposure. According to a later genetic analysis, donors in an Asian-associated ancestry cluster had fewer N-insertions in productive TCRs than the approximately 670-donor mean. This cohort had only TCR beta chains sequenced, and the lack of alpha or paired-chain data limited which features could be detected. Because counts were too low, roughly 16 rarely observed V segments, including chromosome 9 orphons, were left out of the earlier analysis of 587 of the donors. A later analysis found that HLA-associated TCR beta chains were more clonally expanded and had lower generation probabilities than equally common non-associated chains. In a later analysis, TCR association rates were found to vary across HLA loci, with the most associated TCRs seen for DRB1 alleles and the fewest for HLA-C alleles. Correlated functional status among segregating V segments might reflect linkage disequilibrium, but an unknown experimental factor could not be ruled out. A total of 150 to 200 TCR beta chains were listed by the study as associated with cytomegalovirus. The sequencing pipeline was judged likely to have produced a cluster of highly shared sequence variants as a technical artifact. Because HLA typing was unavailable for some donors at each locus, only the typed subset was used in association tests. In an earlier analysis of some 550 of the donors, most TCR beta V segments were observed in productive rearrangements about 87% or about 30% of the time, broadly matching IMGT annotations. A further reported finding was that TCR beta sequences accurately predicted the HLA-A and HLA-B alleles for most subjects in the first cohort. Cytomegalovirus status was reported to be diagnosed by the classifier with high specificity and sensitivity in both the original and validation cohorts. A few of the identified cytomegalovirus-associated TCR beta chains were confirmed in vitro to be specific for cytomegalovirus antigens. It was suggested by the authors that the approach could potentially be generalized to other disease states and immunological phenotypes. Across donors, most TCR sequences were observed very rarely, whereas some public TCRs were present in many individuals. At a false discovery rate of 0.05, a later analysis linked some 18,000 TCR beta sequences to specific HLA alleles. V-gene and J-gene trimming of TCR beta chains was associated with a missense DCLRE1C variant in a later genetic analysis, and the association was replicated in an independent cohort. Assigning TCR associations to individual alleles was difficult when HLA alleles, especially DR and DQ, strongly co-occurred. Sequencing depth was assumed to be roughly uniform across donors in the presence/absence analyses, though that assumption may not hold. Immune exposure information for the cohort was limited to CMV serostatus.

In total, roughly 710 healthy bone marrow donors made up the cohort. Cohort members were all nominally healthy when sampled, although unrecorded immune exposures were likely present. The donor was CMV seronegative and belonged to the group of 352 seronegative cohort members. A peripheral blood sample was collected from each donor, and TCR beta sequencing was performed on peripheral blood mononuclear cells. The Qiagen DNeasy Blood Extraction Kit was used to extract genomic DNA from the blood cell samples. The library came from the immunoSEQ multiplex PCR assay. For the multiplex PCR, a mixture combining 60 forward primers for TCR Vbeta segments and 13 reverse primers for TCR Jbeta segments was used. The CDR3 region of rearranged TCR beta genes was amplified from genomic DNA with a multiplex PCR assay. Amplified TCR beta libraries were sequenced as 87-base-pair reads on the Illumina HiSeq System. On the study's bioinformatics: Across the 700 or so repertoires, a later analysis counted 80 million or so unique TCR beta chains, around 11 million of which were shared by at least two donors. A nearest-neighbor algorithm error-corrected the raw reads and collapsed the reads into unique sequences, merging closely related sequences to remove PCR and sequencing errors. Alignment of CDR3 sequences to IMGT reference sequences was used to assign V, D and J gene segments. For a sequence to be retained, a match of at least six nucleotides to both a V gene segment and a J gene segment was required. A rearrangement counted as productive if the CDR3 had no stop codons and remained in frame with V and J, and every other rearrangement counted as non-productive. Following IMGT convention, CDR3 was defined as the stretch from the second conserved V-encoded cysteine up to the conserved J-encoded phenylalanine. The earlier analysis of about 560 of the donors excluded any sequence lacking an unambiguous match to a single V gene segment. In an earlier analysis of a few hundred of the donors, V segments were called functional above 56.7% productive rearrangements and were called segregating when the between-donor standard deviation exceeded 5%. A statistical classification framework was built to diagnose cytomegalovirus status from the catalog of TCR beta chain sequences. In a later analysis, V and J genes were assigned by comparing TCR nucleotide sequences against IMGT/GENE-DB human TR gene sequences. Using the TCRdist pipeline, a later analysis assigned CDR3 sequences along with most-parsimonious VDJ recombination scenarios. In a later analysis, each TCR beta chain was defined by its CDR3 amino acid sequence together with its V-gene family, and reads without a unique V-gene family were excluded. To address suspected cross-contamination and a sequencing artifact, a later analysis removed some 620 highly shared, low-generation-probability nucleotide sequences. In a later analysis, a clonal expansion index was calculated for each public chain from normalized within-repertoire ranks of inferred template counts. A later analysis computed generation probabilities with a VDJ recombination model fitted to out-of-frame rearrangements, and checked the results against IGoR. In a later analysis, hypergeometric tests were used to score TCR-TCR, TCR-HLA and TCR-CMV co-occurrence, with a repertoire-size bias correction applied to TCR pairs. To estimate false discovery rates, a later analysis permuted the HLA or CMV assignments 20 times. In a later analysis, co-occurring TCRs were grouped using DBSCAN, and TCRdist sequence similarity was added for clustering within HLA-allele-positive subsets. Co-occurrence clustering excluded repertoires with fewer than 30,000 or more than 120,000 public chains, plus five with anomalous nucleotide sharing. The immuneACCESS repertoire file appears here via TCRdb, limited to in-frame rearrangements. These files lack a portion of the clones; in checked studies, under half of the deficit traces to unresolved V genes, and the cause of the others is not known. V and J calls and clone size come straight from that table; D and trimming were deduced from the DNA. A total of some 160,000 clones appear in this sample, around 81% of them only once. Around 5.7% of the sample lies in the top ten.

This clonotype originated in a man aged 35 to 55 in good health and CMV-seronegative. Input material: PBMCs.

The CDR3 region reads CASMDQGNGYTF. The base sequence is TGCGCCAGCATGGACCAGGGTAACGGCTACACCTTC. The rearrangement combines TRBV5-1 with TRBJ1-2; TRBD1 might be the D gene, on 5 matching bases. Sequences SGHRS (CDR1) and YFSETQ (CDR2) are obtained from the germline V gene. V and J are truncated by 6 bases and 8 bases respectively, leaving an intervening sequence of 14 bases. Including the terminal cysteine and phenylalanine, the CDR3 comprises 12 residues. CDR3 DNA only is kept here, 36 bases in frame from base 1.